These T cell receptor beta chains were read from a single sample in a study of regulatory dendritic cells for organ transplantation. Produced via immunoSEQ multiplex PCR; TCRdb's table is partial and in-frame only. The sample consists of 25,000 to 30,000 clones, about 75% of them appearing once. Sample: memory CD4+ T cells from blood. Receptors were obtained from a human donor in good health. Both conserved end residues are part of each CDR3. D genes are given only for firm matches. Some rows mark clone size as missing; the rest say once, few, many or name a class of expanded clone.

V	size	D	J	DNA	CDR3
TRBV7-3	-	-	TRBJ2-3	TGTGCCAGCAGCTTAGCGGGGGCCACAGATACGCAGTATTTT	CASSLAGATDTQYF
TRBV28	-	TRBD2	TRBJ2-3	TGTGCCAGCAGTGTCGCTAGCGGGAGTTTTAATACGCAGTATTTT	CASSVASGSFNTQYF
TRBV4-3	-	TRBD1	TRBJ1-3	TGCGCCAGCAGCCAGGGGACAGGGACGGGAAACACCATATATTTT	CASSQGTGTGNTIYF
TRBV7-3	-	-	TRBJ2-1	TGTGCCAGCAGCTTTGAAAGGGACAATGAGCAGTTCTTC	CASSFERDNEQFF
TRBV19	once	-	TRBJ2-1	TGTGCCAGTAGCCCGAAGGTCACTCTTAATGAGCAGTTCTTC	CASSPKVTLNEQFF
TRBV15	-	-	TRBJ1-1	TGTGCCACCAGCAGAGGCGCCTATGGAATGGGGGATGAAGCTTTCTTT	CATSRGAYGMGDEAFF
TRBV2	-	TRBD1	TRBJ1-2	TGTGCCAGCAGGAAACCGGGACAGGCTCTTTACGTCATCCCCCACACCTTC	CASRKPGQALYVIPHTF
TRBV25-1	-	TRBD1	TRBJ2-2	TGTGCCACCCAAACCGGGACAGGGGACACCGGGGAGCTGTTTTTT	CATQTGTGDTGELFF
TRBV2	-	-	TRBJ2-5	TGTGCCAGCAGAGACCAACTGGAGACCCAGTACTTC	CASRDQLETQYF
TRBV19	-	-	TRBJ1-2	TGTGCCAGTAGTATAGGGACAGTCTATGGCTACACCTTC	CASSIGTVYGYTF
TRBV15	-	-	TRBJ1-2	TGTGCCACCAGCCGAACGGAACCCCAAAGGAGCGGCTACACCTTC	CATSRTEPQRSGYTF
TRBV10-3	-	-	TRBJ1-1	TGTGCCATCAGTTCGGACAGCGCAATTGAAGCTTTCTTT	CAISSDSAIEAFF
TRBV9	-	TRBD2	TRBJ2-5	TGTGCCAGCAGCCGACCACTAGCGGGAGGCCCAGAGACCCAGTACTTC	CASSRPLAGGPETQYF
TRBV11-2	few	TRBD2	TRBJ2-7	TGTGCCAGCAGCGAACGGGGACTAAACTACGAGCAGTACTTC	CASSERGLNYEQYF
TRBV7-8	-	-	TRBJ2-2	TGTGCCAGCGGGGGGGCTTTCTTCACCGGGGAGCTGTTTTTT	CASGGAFFTGELFF
TRBV9	-	-	TRBJ2-3	TGTGCCAGCAGCGTAGCTGAGGGGCGAGGAGATACGCAGTATTTT	CASSVAEGRGDTQYF
TRBV7-2	-	-	TRBJ1-2	TGTGCCAGCAGCTCCGACGGGAACTTTGGCTACACCTTC	CASSSDGNFGYTF
TRBV29-1	-	-	TRBJ2-1	TGCAGCGTTGAAGGTTCCGGCGGATTCAATGAGCAGTTCTTC	CSVEGSGGFNEQFF
TRBV5-4	-	TRBD2	TRBJ2-7	TGTGCCAGCAGCTTGGTTGATCGGACTAGCAACCACGAGCAGTACTTC	CASSLVDRTSNHEQYF
TRBV4-2	few	TRBD1	TRBJ1-4	TGTGCCAGCAGCCAAGGACAGGGACAAAAACTGTTTTTT	CASSQGQGQKLFF
TRBV29-1	-	TRBD1	TRBJ1-4	TGCAGCGTTGTCTCGGGGACAGGGGATGAAAAACTGTTTTTT	CSVVSGTGDEKLFF
TRBV7-9	-	-	TRBJ2-3	TGTGCCAGCAGCCAACAGGGTATTAGCACAGATACGCAGTATTTT	CASSQQGISTDTQYF
TRBV7-2	few	-	TRBJ2-7	TGTGCCAGCAGCTCACAGGGTTCATCCTACGAGCAGTACTTC	CASSSQGSSYEQYF
TRBV4-3	-	-	TRBJ1-4	TGCGCCAGCAGCCAAGCTCTTGGGCCGAAGGAGGAAAAACTGTTTTTT	CASSQALGPKEEKLFF
TRBV21-1	-	-	TRBJ2-2	TGTGCCAGCAGCAAAGAGGTTCCGGACAGCAACACCGGGGAGCTGTTTTTT	CASSKEVPDSNTGELFF
TRBV6-5	-	-	TRBJ1-1	TGTGCCAGCAGTCACGATTTCGGACTTCAGACTGAAGCTTTCTTT	CASSHDFGLQTEAFF
TRBV7-2	-	-	TRBJ2-1	TGTGCCAGCAGCTTCAATGGGTTCAATGAGCAGTTCTTC	CASSFNGFNEQFF
TRBV12-5	once	-	TRBJ1-3	TGTGCTAGTGGTGGGGGGGGACCCAGCTCTGGAAACACCATATATTTT	CASGGGGPSSGNTIYF
TRBV7-3	-	TRBD2	TRBJ2-1	TGTGCCAGCAGCCCCGGGGCGGGGGGGTACAATGAGCAGTTCTTC	CASSPGAGGYNEQFF
TRBV25-1	-	TRBD1	TRBJ2-6	TGTGCCAGCAGTGACTTCTTCAGGGGGAGAGGGGCCAACGTCCTGACTTTC	CASSDFFRGRGANVLTF
TRBV4-3	once	-	TRBJ1-4	TGCGCCAGCAGCCAAGAACCAACGCGGCCGATAGATGAAAAACTGTTTTTT	CASSQEPTRPIDEKLFF
TRBV11-2	-	-	TRBJ2-7	TGTGCCAGCAGCTTAACCGGGACGAAGGCCCCCTACGAGCAGTACTTC	CASSLTGTKAPYEQYF
TRBV4-3	-	TRBD2	TRBJ2-1	TGCGCCAGCAGCCAAGATGTCGCTAGCGGGTACAATGAGCAGTTCTTC	CASSQDVASGYNEQFF
TRBV7-9	-	TRBD1	TRBJ1-4	TGTGCCAGCAGCCCGGGGACAGGAGGGGAAAAACTGTTTTTT	CASSPGTGGEKLFF
TRBV6-1	-	-	TRBJ2-3	TGTGCCAGCAGTGGCGGAGGGGCCCCAGATACGCAGTATTTT	CASSGGGAPDTQYF
TRBV28	once	-	TRBJ1-2	TGTGCCAGCAGCCTGGGAGGGAAAGATGGCTACACCTTC	CASSLGGKDGYTF
TRBV7-2	-	TRBD1	TRBJ1-5	TGTGCCAGCAGCAGAGACAGGGGGGGTCAGCCCCAGCATTTT	CASSRDRGGQPQHF
TRBV27	-	TRBD1	TRBJ1-1	TGTGCCAGCAGTTTGATGGGACAGCCGAACACTGAAGCTTTCTTT	CASSLMGQPNTEAFF
TRBV7-2	-	-	TRBJ2-5	TGTGCCAGCAGAACAGTGGGGGGTTCCGAGACCCAGTACTTC	CASRTVGGSETQYF
TRBV9	-	-	TRBJ1-2	TGTGGAACTCAACGTGATCCGACAGTCGGCTATGGCTACACCTTC	CGTQRDPTVGYGYTF
TRBV6-6	-	TRBD1	TRBJ2-1	TGTGCCAGCAGCCGACTGGACAGGGGGAACAATGAGCAGTTCTTC	CASSRLDRGNNEQFF
TRBV7-2	few	TRBD2	TRBJ2-7	TGTGCCAGCAGCGCACTAGCGGGAGCGATCGAGCAGTACTTC	CASSALAGAIEQYF
TRBV2	-	-	TRBJ1-2	TGTGCCAGCAAACGGGGGAACTATGGCTACACCTTC	CASKRGNYGYTF
TRBV6-5	-	-	TRBJ1-6	TGTGCCAGCAGCCAGAGCGACGGAGATAATTCACCCCTCCACTTT	CASSQSDGDNSPLHF